One T cell receptor (beta chain) is described in this entry. The source of the sample is a study of blood T cell repertoires in COVID-19. Participants were placed into cohorts based on the clinical history they reported. The CDR3 extends over 18 amino acids. The germline gives CDR1 MNHEY, CDR2 SVGEGT. V was pared by 6 bases and J by 5 bases, with 18 bases of the junction left unmatched. Here immunoSEQ multiplex PCR was the method, and the copy in TCRdb shows in-frame clones only, minus some. In the table there are about 430,000 clones, approximately 90% of which are singletons. Sequencing input: PBMCs or T cells enriched from blood (not recorded which). The chain links TRBV6-2 or TRBV6-3 to TRBJ2-3; 9 positions agree with TRBD1. The clonotype originates from a woman aged 18-35 years who had been exposed to COVID-19. The CDR3 DNA reads TGTGCCAGCAGCCACTCTAACCCGGGACAGGGAGGAATAGATACGCAGTATTTT. This gives the protein CASSHSNPGQGGIDTQYF.